One and the same sample provided the 17 T cell receptor beta chains below, sequenced in a study of shared clonotypes between healthy human individuals. The repertoire was sequenced with immunoSEQ multiplex PCR; TCRdb's copy has only in-frame clones and lacks some. The repertoire has under 850,000 clones, 80% to 95% of them found once; the top ten carry nearly 25%. CD8 cells classed as naive were CD45RO-negative and positively selected for CCR7, excluding terminally differentiated effector memory CD45RA+ cells. The sequencing input was naive CD8+ T cells sorted from blood. The receptors here all came from a man in his thirties or forties in good health.

This clone was recorded a few times. The V and J genes are TRBV7-9 and TRBJ2-1, with D possibly TRBD1 on 6 matching bases. The CDR3 length is 15 residues. Per the germline V gene, CDR1 is SEHNR and CDR2 is FQNEAQ (reference sequence). With 4 bases removed from V and 2 bases from J, the gap between germline ends came to 12 bases. CDR3 region: CASSYRDIPYNEQFF. CDR3 DNA: TGTGCCAGCAGCTACCGGGACATTCCCTACAATGAGCAGTTCTTC.

The sample holds one count of this clone. The gene calls are TRBV7-7 and TRBJ2-1; D not certain. The CDR3 runs 12 residues. Germline assignment: CDR1 SSHAT and CDR2 FNYEAQ (reference sequence). V was shortened by 4 bases and J by 10 bases, with 11 bases between the two germline ends. The CDR3, as DNA: TGTGCCAGCAGCTCTTTGGACGACGAGCAGTTCTTC. The encoded protein is CASSSLDDEQFF.

The chain couples TRBV7-9 to TRBJ2-5, with no clear D. Germline V gives CDR1 SEHNR, CDR2 FQNEAQ (reference sequence). The CDR3 covers 13 residues. Deletions cut 3 bases from V and 5 bases from J, with 10 bases between. As DNA, the CDR3 is TGTGCCAGCAGCTTGGCTAGTCGGGAGACCCAGTACTTC. It specifies CASSLASRETQYF.

This clone was found once. This chain joins TRBV5-1 and TRBJ1-1; D gene ambiguous. This CDR3 spans 16 amino acids. CDR1 is SGHRS and CDR2 is YFSETQ in the germline V gene. V was cut by 1 base and J by 6 bases, with 19 bases left in between. CDR3 nucleotide sequence: TGCGCCAGCAGCTTGTTTCCCGGGAGAGTGGGCGCTGAAGCTTTCTTT. It is translated as CASSLFPGRVGAEAFF.

The chain uses TRBV27 and TRBJ2-3; perhaps TRBD1 as D (5 bases). This CDR3 spans 15 amino acids. Trimming left V 7 bases short and J 2 bases short, with 16 bases between. Germline V CDR1 and CDR2: MNHEY, SMNVEV (reference sequence). The CDR3 bases are TGTGCCAGCACCCCCGGACATGGGGCCACAGATACGCAGTATTTT. Translation gives CASTPGHGATDTQYF.

In regard to this clone: In the same sample, other DNA sequences code for this CDR3. The genes are TRBV27 and TRBJ2-1; D is undetermined. Germline assignment: CDR1 MNHEY and CDR2 SMNVEV (reference sequence). Trimming cost V 2 bases and J 7 bases, with 6 bases left between them. CDR3 length: 12 residues. In DNA, the CDR3 is TGTGCCAGCAGTTTAGGGCGGAATGAGCAGTTCTTC. Translation: CASSLGRNEQFF.

The gene calls are TRBV2 and TRBJ1-2; 9 bases fit TRBD1. The CDR3 contains 15 residues. Germline-derived CDR1 and CDR2 are SNHLY and FYNNEI. After removal of 0 bases from V and 8 bases from J, the junction contained 7 bases not matched to a gene. The CDR3 coding sequence is TGTGCCAGCAGTGAAGCGCTTGGGACAGGGAGAGGCTACACCTTC. It encodes CASSEALGTGRGYTF.

The chain combines TRBV30 with TRBJ1-1; D is unclear. Germline V lookup: CDR1 GTSNPN, CDR2 SVGIG (reference sequence). Trimming cost V 2 bases and J 5 bases, with 21 bases left between them. This CDR3 contains 16 residues. The CDR3 bases are TGTGCCTGGAGTAGGGCGCGCGTCCCCGATGGGACTGAAGCTTTCTTT. Residues: CAWSRARVPDGTEAFF.

This clone was seen just once. This chain uses TRBV11-2 with TRBJ1-4; D is unclear. This CDR3 comprises 15 residues. V was shortened by 6 bases and J by 8 bases, with 19 bases between the two germline ends. Looked up from germline, CDR1 is SGHAT and CDR2 is FQNNGV. The CDR3 is CASSLYQGFEEKLFF. Written as DNA, the CDR3 is TGTGCCAGCAGTTTATATCAAGGGTTCGAAGAAAAACTGTTTTTT. Drawing the rest from reference TRBV11-2 and TRBJ1-4, the complete variable domain is EAGVAQSPRYKIIEKRQSVAFWCNPISGHATLYWYQQILGQGPKLLIQFQNNGVVDDSQLPKDRFSAERLKGVDSTLKIQPAKLEDSAVYLCASSLYQGFEEKLFFGSGTQLSVL.

The gene calls are TRBV5-1 and TRBJ2-7, with D possibly being TRBD1 (6 bases). Between the trimmed V and J ends, which lost 4 bases and 2 bases, there was a span of 13 bases. The germline V gene has CDR1 SGHRS and CDR2 YFSETQ. There are 14 residues in the CDR3. The CDR3 nucleotides are TGCGCCAGCAGCCTCGGACAGCCCACCTACGAGCAGTACTTC. It specifies CASSLGQPTYEQYF.

The chain has TRBV5-6 and TRBJ1-2, with D possibly being TRBD1 (5 bases). The V end lost 4 bases, the J end lost 6 bases, and 10 bases lay between the germline ends. This CDR3 spans 12 amino acids. Germline loops: CDR1 SGHDT, CDR2 YYEEEE. CDR3 protein: CASSTGTDGYTF. For the CDR3, the DNA is TGTGCCAGCAGCACCGGGACGGATGGCTACACCTTC.

The genes are TRBV10-3 and TRBJ2-7; D is undetermined. Germline CDR1 and CDR2: ENHRY and SYGVKD. The CDR3 is 12 residues long. V was clipped by 10 bases and J by 6 bases, with 16 bases between them. CDR3 amino acids: CATEDPGTEQYF. CDR3 bases: TGTGCCACCGAGGACCCGGGTACCGAGCAGTACTTC.

CDR3 nucleotide sequence: TGTGCCAGCAGCCCACGATCGGGAAACACCATATATTTT. Its protein product is CASSPRSGNTIYF. The chain couples TRBV11-1 to TRBJ1-3; D is uncertain. CDR1 and CDR2 from the germline V gene are SGHAT and FQDESV (reference sequence). V lost 5 bases and J 4 bases, leaving 9 bases between the germline ends. This CDR3 is built from 13 residues. Drawing the rest from reference TRBV11-1 and TRBJ1-3, the complete variable domain is EAEVAQSPRYKITEKSQAVAFWCDPISGHATLYWYRQILGQGPELLVQFQDESVVDDSQLPKDRFSAERLKGVDSTLKIQPAELGDSAMYLCASSPRSGNTIYFGEGSWLTVV.

V and J are TRBV10-3 and TRBJ2-1, with D unclear. V dropped 3 bases and J dropped 2 bases, with 5 bases sitting between them. The CDR3 is 13 residues long. CDR1 ENHRY and CDR2 SYGVKD come from the germline V gene. CDR3 bases: TGTGCCATCAGTGACAGACCCTACAATGAGCAGTTCTTC. This gives the protein CAISDRPYNEQFF.

The chain joins TRBV29-1 to TRBJ2-7; 11 bases line up with TRBD1. Germline lookup yields CDR1 SQVTM and CDR2 ANQGSEA. The V and J ends lost 4 bases and 5 bases, in that order; junction bases with no gene match: 4. The CDR3 totals 13 residues. DNA of the CDR3: TGCAGCGTTGTCGGACAGGGGGCTCACGAGCAGTACTTC. It encodes CSVVGQGAHEQYF.

This chain uses TRBV27 with TRBJ2-7, with 9 positions matching TRBD2. The CDR3 length is 15 residues. J lost 2 bases, V lost 3 bases, and 5 bases had no gene match. The germline V gene encodes CDR1 MNHEY and CDR2 SMNVEV (reference sequence). CDR3 DNA: TGTGCCAGCAGTTTCGCGACTAGCGGAACCTACGAGCAGTACTTC. It yields the protein CASSFATSGTYEQYF.

V usage is TRBV7-6 and J usage is TRBJ1-1; D uncertain. Germline CDR1 and CDR2: SGHVS and FNYEAQ. The CDR3 loop spans 11 amino acids. The V end was cut by 5 bases, the J end by 2 bases, with 3 bases between. The CDR3 nucleotides are TGTGCCAGCAGCACAAACACTGAAGCTTTCTTT. It specifies CASSTNTEAFF.